The 24 T cell receptor beta chains below were found in one sample sequenced in a study of OX40 agonist ivuxolimab in advanced cancers. Sequenced by immunoSEQ multiplex PCR; TCRdb stores in-frame clones only, minus some. Of tens of thousands of clones in the sample, around 78% were seen once. The sample in question was CD4+ or CD8+ T cells sorted from blood, obtained in a trial of the OX40 agonist ivuxolimab. All receptors come from an adult with an advanced solid tumor such as melanoma, head and neck, liver or kidney cancer.

CDR3 in DNA: TGCGCCAGCAGTGGGGGAGGCCACCAGTTCTTC. Encoded protein: CASSGGGHQFF. J is TRBJ2-1 and V is TRBV10-2, with D perhaps matching TRBD2 (6 bases). CDR1 and CDR2 (germline): WSHSY, SAAADI. This CDR3 spans 11 amino acids. The V end lost 4 bases, the J end lost 13 bases, and 11 bases lay between the germline ends.

The V gene is TRBV4-3, the J gene TRBJ2-7; TRBD1 matches at 8 bases. This CDR3 comprises 15 residues. The junction had 3 bases not matched to a gene; V was cut back by 0 bases and J by 2 bases. In germline, CDR1 is LGHNA, CDR2 YSLEER. CDR3 DNA sequence: TGCGCCAGCAGCCAAGACCTGACAGGGGCCTACGAGCAGTACTTC. Its translation is CASSQDLTGAYEQYF.

This clone appeared a few times. V and J are TRBV19 and TRBJ2-7; D is undetermined. Deletions cut 1 base from V and 2 bases from J, with 6 bases between. The CDR3 covers 13 residues. CDR1 is LNHDA and CDR2 is SQIVND in the germline V gene (reference sequence). The CDR3 DNA sequence: TGTGCCAGTAGTATAGGCACCACCTACGAGCAGTACTTC. Protein sequence: CASSIGTTYEQYF.

The rearrangement uses TRBV30 and TRBJ1-5, with a tentative D call TRBD1 (6 bases). This CDR3 spans 15 amino acids. V was shortened by 6 bases and J by 0 bases, with 15 bases between the two germline ends. From germline, CDR1 is GTSNPN and CDR2 SVGIG (reference sequence). CDR3: CACTPGGLSNQPQHF. CDR3 bases: TGTGCCTGCACGCCCGGGGGGCTTAGCAATCAGCCCCAGCATTTT.

The rearrangement links TRBV14 to TRBJ2-3, with D unclear. The CDR3 loop spans 15 amino acids. Germline lookup yields CDR1 SGHDN and CDR2 FVKESK. V gave up 1 base and J gave up 2 bases, with 10 bases separating them. The DNA for the CDR3 is TGTGCCAGCAGCCAAGTGCACAGCACCACAGATACGCAGTATTTT. This gives the protein CASSQVHSTTDTQYF.

In this sample, this clone turned up once. The chain employs TRBV7-9 and TRBJ2-1; 11 nucleotides agree with TRBD1. Germline assignment: CDR1 SEHNR and CDR2 FQNEAQ (reference sequence). The CDR3 is 15 residues long. V shed 6 bases and J 4 bases; nucleotides not matched to a gene: 5. The CDR3 nucleotides are TGTGCCAGCAGACCGGGACAGGGGGTATACAATGAGCAGTTCTTC. Translation: CASRPGQGVYNEQFF.

This clone was detected a few times. The rearrangement links TRBV2 to TRBJ2-7; D may be TRBD2 (5 bases). The CDR3 extends over 12 amino acids. V was shortened by 8 bases and J by 3 bases, with 11 bases between the two germline ends. Germline V gives CDR1 SNHLY, CDR2 FYNNEI. As DNA, the CDR3 is TGTGCCAGCTTGGGAGACCGCTACGAGCAGTACTTC. Translation gives CASLGDRYEQYF. Filled out from reference TRBV2 and TRBJ2-7, the complete variable domain reads EPEVTQTPSHQVTQMGQEVILRCVPISNHLYFYWYRQILGQKVEFLVSFYNNEISEKSEIFDDQFSVERPDGSNFTLKIRSTKLEDSAMYFCASLGDRYEQYFGPGTRLTVT.

This chain links TRBV9 with TRBJ2-7; D uncertain. The CDR3 is 14 amino acids. Trimming cost V 0 bases and J 4 bases, with 11 bases left between them. Germline CDR1 and CDR2: SGDLS and YYNGEE. The CDR3 region is CASSVAEGTYEQYF. The CDR3 DNA sequence: TGTGCCAGCAGCGTAGCTGAAGGTACTTACGAGCAGTACTTC.

The CDR3 bases are TGTGCCAGCAGTTACGCAGGTAAGGAGGATGGCTACACCTTC. Protein: CASSYAGKEDGYTF. J is TRBJ1-2 and V is TRBV6-5; no reliable D call. V dropped 2 bases and J dropped 6 bases, with 13 bases sitting between them. This CDR3 is 14 amino acids long. Germline lookup yields CDR1 MNHEY and CDR2 SVGAGI.

The chain carries TRBV27 and TRBJ1-5; no definite D call. This CDR3 comprises 14 residues. Trimming took off 4 bases at V and 2 bases at J, with 9 bases between the two ends. The V gene's germline CDR1 is MNHEY and CDR2 SMNVEV (reference sequence). The CDR3: CASSSSVRNQPQHF. DNA for the CDR3: TGTGCCAGCAGTTCATCGGTACGCAATCAGCCCCAGCATTTT.

V and J are TRBV11-2 and TRBJ2-2; TRBD1 matches 8 bases. V lost 6 bases and J lost 3; bases outside the gene matches: 3. The germline CDR1 and CDR2 sequences are SGHAT and FQNNGV. The CDR3 is made up of 14 amino acids. Here the CDR3 reads CASRQGAYTGELFF. The DNA of the CDR3 is TGTGCCAGCAGGCAGGGGGCTTACACCGGGGAGCTGTTTTTT.

The CDR3 is CASSVGGSYEQYF. The DNA for the CDR3 is TGTGCCAGCAGCGTAGGCGGCAGCTACGAGCAGTACTTC. The chain joins TRBV7-2 to TRBJ2-7, with D hard to call. The CDR3 loop spans 13 amino acids. V dropped 5 bases and J dropped 3 bases, with 11 bases sitting between them. In germline, CDR1 is SGHTA, CDR2 FQGNSA.

This chain uses TRBV27 with TRBJ2-5; TRBD2 aligns across 12 bases. This CDR3 is 17 amino acids long. Germline CDR1 is MNHEY and CDR2 is SMNVEV (reference sequence). Trimming removed 2 bases from V and 3 bases from J; junction bases left unmatched: 7. Here the CDR3 reads CASSLTAPSGGEETQYF. CDR3 DNA: TGTGCCAGCAGTTTAACCGCCCCTAGCGGGGGGGAAGAGACCCAGTACTTC.

CDR3 sequence (DNA): TGTGCCAGCAGCGTGAGCGGGAGCTCCTACAATGAGCAGTTCTTC. This encodes CASSVSGSSYNEQFF. The V gene is TRBV9, the J gene TRBJ2-1, with 8 bases matching TRBD2. The germline gives CDR1 SGDLS, CDR2 YYNGEE. J was trimmed by 0 bases and V by 2 bases; bases with no gene match: 1. This CDR3 region has 15 residues.

This clone was picked up one time. The chain recombines TRBV27 with TRBJ2-1; 9 nucleotides match TRBD2. There are 14 residues in the CDR3. Looked up from germline, CDR1 is MNHEY and CDR2 is SMNVEV (reference sequence). Germline trimming cut 8 bases from V and 6 bases from J; bases unmatched to any gene: 8. CDR3 bases: TGTGCCAGCGGGGGCCTAGCGGGAATCAATGAGCAGTTCTTC. It encodes CASGGLAGINEQFF.

The rearrangement links TRBV15 to TRBJ1-5; D not resolved. Germline CDR1 is LNHNV and CDR2 is YYDKDF (reference sequence). V was shortened by 0 bases and J by 9 bases, with 15 bases between the two germline ends. This CDR3 has 15 amino acids. CDR3 sequence reads: CATSRDSPAAGPQHF. Written as DNA, the CDR3 is TGTGCCACCAGCAGAGATAGCCCGGCGGCGGGGCCCCAGCATTTT. Using reference TRBV15 and TRBJ1-5 for the parts outside the CDR3, the full variable domain is DAMVIQNPRYQVTQFGKPVTLSCSQTLNHNVMYWYQQKSSQAPKLLFHYYDKDFNNEADTPDNFQSRRPNTSFCFLDIRSPGLGDTAMYLCATSRDSPAAGPQHFGDGTRLSIL.

The chain carries TRBV7-9 and TRBJ2-7, with a possible D match to TRBD1 (5 bases). The germline V gene encodes CDR1 SEHNR and CDR2 FQNEAQ (reference sequence). V lost 2 bases, J lost 7 bases, and 15 bases lay in between. The CDR3 sequence is 14 residues long. In DNA, the CDR3 is TGTGCCAGCAGCTTATCTCCCGAAAAGGGGGAGCAGTACTTC. Translating it yields CASSLSPEKGEQYF.

The chain couples TRBV7-3 to TRBJ2-3; no clear D. Trimming cost V 5 bases and J 4 bases, with 7 bases left between them. The CDR3 is 12 amino acids. Germline V CDR1 and CDR2: SGHTA, FQGTGA. DNA of the CDR3: TGTGCCAGCAGCCTATCCCCAGATACGCAGTATTTT. Protein sequence: CASSLSPDTQYF.

J is TRBJ1-2 and V is TRBV27; D perhaps matches TRBD1 (5 bases). Germline loops: CDR1 MNHEY, CDR2 SMNVEV (reference sequence). This CDR3 has 14 residues. Trimming pared 2 bases from V and 4 bases from J, leaving 11 bases between. CDR3 nucleotides: TGTGCCAGCAGTTTAACGGGGGTCGGCTATGGCTACACCTTC. Amino acids: CASSLTGVGYGYTF.

This chain links TRBV7-9 with TRBJ2-6; TRBD1 might be the D (5 bases). Looked up from germline, CDR1 is SEHNR and CDR2 is FQNEAQ (reference sequence). The CDR3 length is 15 residues. The germline V and J ends were trimmed by 8 bases and 0 bases, with 11 bases remaining between them. CDR3 nucleotides: TGTGCCAGCTCGCAGGGAAGCTCTGGGGCCAACGTCCTGACTTTC. It is translated as CASSQGSSGANVLTF.

Of note for this clone: A much bigger clone sits one base away, suggesting this may be a read error. This CDR3 is CTWAGVSETQYF. The CDR3 DNA is TGTACCTGGGCTGGAGTCAGTGAGACCCAGTACTTC. This sequence joins TRBV30 and TRBJ2-5; unclear D gene. The length of the CDR3 is 12 residues. Germline V gene lookup returns CDR1 GTSNPN and CDR2 SVGIG (reference sequence).

As DNA, the CDR3 is TGTGCCAGTAGTATATTTGGGGGATGGGGGGGTCAGCCCCAGCATTTT. It encodes CASSIFGGWGGQPQHF. The chain is built from TRBV19 and TRBJ1-5, with D possibly being TRBD1 (5 bases). This CDR3 region has 16 residues. V shed 2 bases and J shed 6 bases, with 17 bases lying between them. Germline lookup yields CDR1 LNHDA and CDR2 SQIVND (reference sequence).

J is TRBJ2-7 and V is TRBV29-1, with 9 bases fitting TRBD1. Germline V gene data show CDR1 as SQVTM and CDR2 as ANQGSEA. The trim removed 6 bases at V and 3 bases at J, leaving 3 bases unmatched. CDR3 length equals 12 residues. The CDR3 DNA is TGCAGCGTCCCGGGACAGGGCTACGAGCAGTACTTC. It codes for CSVPGQGYEQYF.

J is TRBJ2-1 and V is TRBV6-1; D may be TRBD2 (7 bases). Trimming pared 0 bases from V and 0 bases from J, leaving 15 bases between. Germline V gives CDR1 MNHNS, CDR2 SASEGT. The CDR3 runs 18 residues. CDR3: CASSEAGAGVSSYNEQFF. DNA of the CDR3: TGTGCCAGCAGTGAAGCGGGGGCGGGGGTTAGCTCCTACAATGAGCAGTTCTTC.